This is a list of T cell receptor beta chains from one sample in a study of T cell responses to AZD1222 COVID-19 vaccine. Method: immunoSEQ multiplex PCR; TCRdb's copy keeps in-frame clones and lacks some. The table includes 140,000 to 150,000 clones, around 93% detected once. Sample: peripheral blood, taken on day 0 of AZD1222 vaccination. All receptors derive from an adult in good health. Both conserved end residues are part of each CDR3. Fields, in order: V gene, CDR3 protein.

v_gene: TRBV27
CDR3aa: CASRSGDHYEQYF

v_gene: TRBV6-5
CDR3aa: CASRGGRETGELFF

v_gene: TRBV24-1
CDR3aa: CATSDSGGNEKLFF

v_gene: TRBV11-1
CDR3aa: CASSVKGDGYTF

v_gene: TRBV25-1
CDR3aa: CASSGPSGDLGGYTF

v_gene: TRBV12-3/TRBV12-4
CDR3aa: CASSKQETQYF

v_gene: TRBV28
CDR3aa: CASSDYRELFF

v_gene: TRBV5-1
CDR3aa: CASIPFRDSQYNEQFF

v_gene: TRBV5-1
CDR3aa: CASSLDSGNTEAFF

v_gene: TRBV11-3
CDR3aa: CASSLDGISGGYTF

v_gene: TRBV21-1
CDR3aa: CACPPPPRVGSPLHF

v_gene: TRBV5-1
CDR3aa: CASRGNSYGYTF

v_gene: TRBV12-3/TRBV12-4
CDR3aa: CASSLREAETQYF

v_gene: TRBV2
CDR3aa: CASDGSPLHGYTF

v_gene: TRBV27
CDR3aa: CASTGEGDTEAFF

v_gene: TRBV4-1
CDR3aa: CASSPREGNQPQHF

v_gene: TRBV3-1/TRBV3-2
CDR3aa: CASSQDYYYNEQFF

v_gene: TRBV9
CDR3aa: CASSVEGGVSGADTQYF

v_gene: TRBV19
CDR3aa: CASSLTPGLASADTQYF

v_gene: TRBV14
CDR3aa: CASGNRGWYGTEAFF

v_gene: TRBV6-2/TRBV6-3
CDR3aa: CASSYRPLLASGYTF

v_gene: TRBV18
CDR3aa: CASSQGRDRETTYYGYTF

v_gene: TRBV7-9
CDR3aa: CASSLVGSHEQYF

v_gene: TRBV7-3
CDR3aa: CASSRDRSRGQETQYF

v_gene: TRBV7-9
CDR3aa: CASSSLRSTTNTEAFF

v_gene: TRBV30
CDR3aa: CAWGQNYGYTF

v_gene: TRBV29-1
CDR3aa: CSVVDRVDSPLHF

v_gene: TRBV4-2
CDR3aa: CASSQELGFDTQYF

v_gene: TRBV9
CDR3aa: CASSVQGNYGYTF

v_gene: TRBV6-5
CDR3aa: CASRGQGMRKLFF

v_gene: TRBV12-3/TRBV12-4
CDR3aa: CASSPSGSLEAFF

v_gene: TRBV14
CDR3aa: CASSRISYNSPLHF

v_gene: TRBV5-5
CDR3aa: CASSLTTLDNEQFF

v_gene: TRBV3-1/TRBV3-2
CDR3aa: CASSHPRGDRYEQYF

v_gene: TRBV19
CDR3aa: CASSALPGTRYNTDTQYF

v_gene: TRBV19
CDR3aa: CASSMSRGVVAALSNTEAFF

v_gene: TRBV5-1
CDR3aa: CASSLGTPGGYGYTF

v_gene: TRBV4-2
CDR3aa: CASSQALGRIYNSPLHF

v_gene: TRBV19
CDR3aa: CASSILDGQGSGNTIYF

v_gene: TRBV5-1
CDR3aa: CASSLGDPSTDTQYF

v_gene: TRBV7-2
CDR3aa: CASSLAGNLPDTQYF

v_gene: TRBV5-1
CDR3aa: CASSVGGSETQYF

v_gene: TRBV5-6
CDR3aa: CASSFPGGTTDTQYF

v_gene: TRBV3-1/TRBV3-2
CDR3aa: CASSLLGQAEEQYF

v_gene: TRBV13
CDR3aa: CASSLGGMGGYTF

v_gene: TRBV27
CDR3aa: CASSWSGVGTGELFF

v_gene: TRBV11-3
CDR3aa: CASSHRRDRGYSSPLHF

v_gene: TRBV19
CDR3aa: CASSDNTNSPLHF

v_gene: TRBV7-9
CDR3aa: CASSLASDLHEKLFF

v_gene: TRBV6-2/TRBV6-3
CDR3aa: CASSYTATGAYEQYF

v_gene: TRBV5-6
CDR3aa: CASSLTGSGYGYTF

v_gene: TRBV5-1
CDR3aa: CASSYGGGSNEQFF

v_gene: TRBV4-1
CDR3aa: CASSQGVSFSGNTIYF